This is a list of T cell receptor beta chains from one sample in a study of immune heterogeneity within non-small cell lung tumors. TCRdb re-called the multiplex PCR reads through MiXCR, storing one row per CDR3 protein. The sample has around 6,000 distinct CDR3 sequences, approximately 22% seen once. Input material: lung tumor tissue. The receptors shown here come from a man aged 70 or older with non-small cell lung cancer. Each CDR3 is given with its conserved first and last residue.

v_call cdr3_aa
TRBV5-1 CASSFGVDRGEKLFF
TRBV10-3 CAISGGESGGTYEQYF
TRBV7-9 CASSITGTAGEAFF
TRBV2 CATSPGSGGETQYF
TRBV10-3 CAISDPGPLGDTEAFF
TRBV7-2 CASSLASGKGNTIYF
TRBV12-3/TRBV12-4 CASSPKGLGGELFF
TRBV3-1 CASSGRNTGELFF
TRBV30 CAWKKAGNTIYF
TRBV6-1 CASSTTGLRNTIYF
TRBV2 CASSKGGNEQFF
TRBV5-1 CASSLGAGGVFQYF
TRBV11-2 CASSAGVGAGTEAFF
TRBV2 CASSLEGSYEQYF
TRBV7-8 CASSLEERLISYEQYF
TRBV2 CASGLGGNEQFF
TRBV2 CASRPWTSRDGAKNIQYF
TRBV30 CAWSPTGTGGFSEQFF
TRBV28 CASRGRLAGVNEQFF
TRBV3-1 CASSQPTAKAYNEQFF
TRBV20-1 CSARAGLAGGETQYF
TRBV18 CASSPPGGYEQYF
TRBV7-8 CASRGWNTEAFF
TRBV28 CASRGSDSAYGYTF
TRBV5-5 CASSLASDRVYEQYF
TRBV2 CASSGLAGSGDTQYF
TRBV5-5 CASSTQSGGEKLFF
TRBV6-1 CASSDGRQTEQFF
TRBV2 CASSGVSIYYTF
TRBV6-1 CASRGGVRTEAFF
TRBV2 CASSGLADEQFF
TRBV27 CARSLSLAGVETQYF
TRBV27 CASSLSFGGPDTQYF
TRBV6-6 CASSYGTGRRHGYTF
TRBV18 CASSPGHYSNQPQHF
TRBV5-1 CASSLEDRTGFDEQFF
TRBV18 CASRRTGTGAYEQYF
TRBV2 CASSEAGLVGQYF
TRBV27 CASGFRSSAGELFF
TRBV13 CASTQRGVQETQYF
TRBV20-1 CSARKRSTDTQYF
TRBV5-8 CASSLGGLGTDTQYF
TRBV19 CASSPPLGSSTDTQYF
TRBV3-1 CASKGKGTTGELFF
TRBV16 CASSQGTSGDIQYF
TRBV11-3 CASSRGGSGANVLTF
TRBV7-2 CASSLSQGTYNEQFF
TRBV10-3 CATRENQETQYF